This T cell receptor beta chain was recorded in a study of response to subunit inactivated influenza vaccine. Study-wide points: There was a suggestion from the authors that each seasonal influenza vaccination recruits few new T cells.

TCRdb analysed the RT-PCR reads with MiXCR anew, one entry per CDR3 protein. The data hold 280,000 or so distinct CDR3 sequences, with just over 20% observed a single time. Germline V gives CDR1 SEHNR, CDR2 FQNEAQ (reference sequence). Trimming took 5 bases from V and 7 from J; bases not matched to a gene: 6. CDR3 length: 14 amino acids. Only a few counts were recorded for this clonotype. The antigen is unknown. This receptor was obtained from a man between 50 and 75 years old who received an inactivated influenza vaccine. V and J are TRBV7-9 and TRBJ1-4, with 8 bases that match TRBD1. The source was PBMCs from blood, collected less than 22 months after vaccination. The CDR3 region has the DNA TGTGCCAGCAGCCCCGGACAGGGCTTTGAAAAACTGTTTTTT. Amino acid sequence: CASSPGQGFEKLFF.